This TCR beta chain was captured in a study of blood T cell repertoires in COVID-19. Some clones are missing from TCRdb's copy, which holds only in-frame ones; the method was immunoSEQ multiplex PCR. The sample comprises roughly 380,000 clones, around 85% of which are singletons, and roughly 3.7% rests with the top ten. With V trimmed by 6 bases and J by 8 bases, 15 bases remained unmatched. The CDR3 sequence is 16 residues long. From germline, CDR1 is MNHNY and CDR2 SVGAGI (reference sequence). The source of this sequence is a young woman with acute or convalescent COVID-19. This rearrangement joins TRBV6-6 to TRBJ2-1; 8 bases line up with TRBD2. Sequencing was carried out using peripheral blood. CDR3 sequence: CASRDKAGVTADEQFF. The CDR3 coding sequence is TGTGCCAGCAGAGATAAAGCGGGAGTAACGGCGGATGAGCAGTTCTTC.